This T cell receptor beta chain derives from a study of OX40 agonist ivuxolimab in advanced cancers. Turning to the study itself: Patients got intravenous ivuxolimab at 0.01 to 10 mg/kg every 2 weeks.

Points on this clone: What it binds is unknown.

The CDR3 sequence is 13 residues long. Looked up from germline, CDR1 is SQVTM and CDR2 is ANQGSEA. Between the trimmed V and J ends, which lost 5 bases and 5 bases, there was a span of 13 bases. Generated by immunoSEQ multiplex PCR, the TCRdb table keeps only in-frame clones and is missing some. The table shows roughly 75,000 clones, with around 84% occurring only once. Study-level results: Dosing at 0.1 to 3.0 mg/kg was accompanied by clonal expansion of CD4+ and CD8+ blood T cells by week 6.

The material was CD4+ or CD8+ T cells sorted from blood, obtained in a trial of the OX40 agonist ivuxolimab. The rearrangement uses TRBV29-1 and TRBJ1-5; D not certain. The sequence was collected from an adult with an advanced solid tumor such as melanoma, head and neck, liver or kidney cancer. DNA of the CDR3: TGCAGCGTTTCAGCACAGATGGATCAGCCCCAGCATTTT. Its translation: CSVSAQMDQPQHF.